Following are 9 T cell receptor beta chains from one sample sequenced in a study of T cell responses to AZD1222 COVID-19 vaccine (dated by TCRdb to the early 2020s). Interpreted using the paper, the time point label stands for: baseline before first vaccination. Preparation of the library involved the immunoSEQ multiplex PCR assay. TCRdb mirrors the immuneACCESS table, restricted to in-frame sequences. Some clones are absent from its copies; in checked studies, under half trace to an unresolved V gene, and the reason for the others is unknown. Here the sample has approximately 100,000 clones; about 88% occur a single time. The top ten clones comprise approximately 15% of the sample. Sequenced here: peripheral blood, sampled on day 0 of AZD1222 vaccination. The receptors come from an adult in good health.

CDR3 residues: CASSYSSETQYF. The CDR3 region has the DNA TGTGCCAGCAGCTACTCATCAGAGACCCAGTACTTC. The V and J genes are TRBV11-2 and TRBJ2-5; unclear D gene. CDR3 length equals 12 residues. From germline, CDR1 is SGHAT and CDR2 FQNNGV. V lost 4 bases and J 4 bases, leaving 7 bases between the germline ends.

This clone was seen only a few times. The chain links TRBV11-2 to TRBJ1-1, with 7 bases that match TRBD1. The CDR3 length is 16 residues. Germline V gene data show CDR1 as SGHAT and CDR2 as FQNNGV. J gave up 0 bases and V 0 bases, and 4 bases lay outside the gene matches. CDR3 sequence: CASSLDYRGLNTEAFF. DNA for the CDR3: TGTGCCAGCAGCTTAGACTACAGGGGATTGAACACTGAAGCTTTCTTT.

This chain links TRBV29-1 with TRBJ2-5, with 9 bases fitting TRBD2. Trimming cost V 1 base and J 5 bases; bases outside gene matches: 11. In germline, CDR1 is SQVTM, CDR2 ANQGSEA. The CDR3 runs 16 residues. The chain's CDR3 is CSVEVVAGGPWETQYF. The CDR3 nucleotides are TGCAGCGTTGAAGTGGTGGCGGGGGGGCCGTGGGAGACCCAGTACTTC.

The CDR3 DNA reads TGTGCCAGCAGCCGCCCTCCAGGGAACACTGAAGCTTTCTTT. Translation gives CASSRPPGNTEAFF. This chain uses TRBV4-2 with TRBJ1-1; D remains unclear. Germline-derived CDR1 and CDR2 are LGHNA and YNFKEQ. The V end was cut by 4 bases, the J end by 1 base, with 10 bases between. The CDR3 has 14 amino acids.

V is TRBV12-3 or TRBV12-4 and J is TRBJ1-1; D is unresolved. V lost 3 bases, J lost 3 bases, and 8 bases lay in between. The CDR3 extends over 13 amino acids. CDR3 protein: CASSFWRDTEAFF. The CDR3 bases are TGTGCCAGCAGTTTTTGGCGGGACACTGAAGCTTTCTTT.

The rearrangement joins TRBV30 to TRBJ1-3; D is unclear. V lost 2 bases, J lost 0 bases, and 8 bases lay in between. CDR1 and CDR2 from the germline V gene are GTSNPN and SVGIG (reference sequence). The CDR3 is made up of 14 amino acids. CDR3 loop: CAWSQANSGNTIYF. CDR3 sequence (DNA): TGTGCCTGGAGTCAGGCTAACTCTGGAAACACCATATATTTT.

This chain connects TRBV18 to TRBJ2-1, with 15 bases aligning to TRBD2. With V trimmed by 6 bases and J by 10 bases, 4 bases remained unmatched. The CDR3 consists of 14 residues. Per the germline V gene, CDR1 is KGHSH and CDR2 is LQKENI. The CDR3 is CASSPGTSGGEQFF. The DNA of the CDR3 is TGTGCCAGCTCGCCCGGGACTAGCGGGGGGGAGCAGTTCTTC.

This clone was seen once. The chain uses TRBV19 and TRBJ2-2, with TRBD2 identical over 15 bases. The CDR3 is 19 amino acids. V lost 3 bases to trimming and J lost 4 bases; unmatched junction nucleotides: 9. Germline V gives CDR1 LNHDA, CDR2 SQIVND (reference sequence). CDR3 coding DNA: TGTGCCAGTAGTATCCCCCGGGGACTAGCGGGAGGTTCCACCGGGGAGCTGTTTTTT. Amino acids: CASSIPRGLAGGSTGELFF.

The chain employs TRBV12-3 or TRBV12-4 and TRBJ2-7; a possible D gene is TRBD2 (6 bases). Between the trimmed V and J ends, which lost 5 bases and 3 bases, there was a span of 11 bases. This CDR3 is 13 amino acids long. CDR3 loop: CASSRGRLYEQYV. Written as DNA, the CDR3 is TGTGCCAGCAGTCGGGGGAGGCTCTACGAGCAGTACGTC.